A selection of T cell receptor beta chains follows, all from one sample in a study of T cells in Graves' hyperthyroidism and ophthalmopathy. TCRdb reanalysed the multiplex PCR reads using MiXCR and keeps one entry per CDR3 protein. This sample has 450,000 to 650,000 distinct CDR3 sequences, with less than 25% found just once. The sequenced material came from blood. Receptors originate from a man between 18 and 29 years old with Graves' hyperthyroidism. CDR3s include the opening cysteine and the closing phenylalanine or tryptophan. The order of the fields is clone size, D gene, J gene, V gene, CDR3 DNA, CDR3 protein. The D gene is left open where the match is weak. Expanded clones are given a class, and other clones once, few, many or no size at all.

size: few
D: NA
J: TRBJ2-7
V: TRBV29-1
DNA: TGCAGCGCTGCGGACACGTTCTCCTACGAGCAGTACTTC
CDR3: CSAADTFSYEQYF

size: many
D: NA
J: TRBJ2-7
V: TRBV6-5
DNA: TGTGCCAGCGTCGCGTCAGAGTCGAGGGCCCAGTACTTC
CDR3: CASVASESRAQYF

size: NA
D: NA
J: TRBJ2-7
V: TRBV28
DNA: TGTGCCAGCAGTCTCCAGACAGGCGGGTTGGGGTACGAGCAGTACTTC
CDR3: CASSLQTGGLGYEQYF

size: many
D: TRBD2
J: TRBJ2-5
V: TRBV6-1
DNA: TGTGCCATACGAGAGGGAGGGGAGACCCAGTACTTC
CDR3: CAIREGGETQYF

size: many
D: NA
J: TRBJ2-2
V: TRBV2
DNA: TGTGCCAGCAGTGAAGAATTAGCCGCCACCGGGGAGCTGTTTTTT
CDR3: CASSEELAATGELFF

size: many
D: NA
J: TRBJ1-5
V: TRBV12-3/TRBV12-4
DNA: TGTGCCAGCAGTTTGGGGGGCCCGTCCCAGCATTTT
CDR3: CASSLGGPSQHF

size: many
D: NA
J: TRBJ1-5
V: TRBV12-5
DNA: TGTGCTAGCACGAGGAGCCAGGCACCGAATCAGCCCCAGCATTTT
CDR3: CASTRSQAPNQPQHF

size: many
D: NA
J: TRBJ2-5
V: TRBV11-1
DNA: TGTGCCAGCAGCCTGGAGTGGATAAGAGAGACCCAGTACTTC
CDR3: CASSLEWIRETQYF

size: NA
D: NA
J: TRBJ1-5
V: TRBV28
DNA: TGTGCCAGCAGTTCGGGACACTATAGCAATCAGCCCCAGCATTTT
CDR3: CASSSGHYSNQPQHF

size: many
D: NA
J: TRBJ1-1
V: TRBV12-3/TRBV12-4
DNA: TGTGTCAGCAGTTTGCGACGGAGTGAAGCTTTCTTT
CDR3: CVSSLRRSEAFF

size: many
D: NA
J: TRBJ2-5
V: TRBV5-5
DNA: TGTGCCAGCAGCATCAGTGGGGCCCAAGAGACCCAGTACTTC
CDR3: CASSISGAQETQYF

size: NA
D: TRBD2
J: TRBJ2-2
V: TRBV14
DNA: TGTGCCAGCAGCCACGGACTAGTTAGGGTTCGGTCTCGATACACCGGGGAGCTGTTTTTT
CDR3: CASSHGLVRVRSRYTGELFF

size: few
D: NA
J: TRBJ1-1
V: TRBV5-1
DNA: TGCGTTACTCAGGTTGACAGCTCCAACACTGAAGCTTTCTTT
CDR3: CVTQVDSSNTEAFF

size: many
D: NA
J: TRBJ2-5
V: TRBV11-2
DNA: TGTGCCAGCAGCTTAGCAGCAGGGAAAGGAGAGACCCAGTACTTC
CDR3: CASSLAAGKGETQYF

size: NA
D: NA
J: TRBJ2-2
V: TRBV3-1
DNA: TGTGCCAGCAGCTTCGCCAATACCGGGGATCTGTTTTTT
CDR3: CASSFANTGDLFF

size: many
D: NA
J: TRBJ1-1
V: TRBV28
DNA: TGTGCCAGCAGTTTCCCGTCTGTGGGGCGAGTCACTGAAGCTTTCTTT
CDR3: CASSFPSVGRVTEAFF

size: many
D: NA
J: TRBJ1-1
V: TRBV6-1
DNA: TGTGCCAGCAGTGAAGCGCTGGGGGTGAACACTGAAGCTTTCTTT
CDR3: CASSEALGVNTEAFF

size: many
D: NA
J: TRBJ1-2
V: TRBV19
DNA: TGTGCCAGTAACCAAAGCCTCCGGGACGGCTATGGCTACACCTTC
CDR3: CASNQSLRDGYGYTF

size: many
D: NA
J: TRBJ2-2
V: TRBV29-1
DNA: TGCAGCGTTTCATCGGAGGGCACCGGGGAGCTGTTTTTT
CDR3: CSVSSEGTGELFF

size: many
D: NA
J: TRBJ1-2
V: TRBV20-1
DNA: TGCAGTGCTAGTCTACGGCATAACTATGGCTACACCTTC
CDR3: CSASLRHNYGYTF

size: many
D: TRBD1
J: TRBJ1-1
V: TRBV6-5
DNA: TGTGCCAGCAGCGTGGGGAGGGGGCTTGACACTGAAGCTTTCTTT
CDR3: CASSVGRGLDTEAFF